This entry concerns a single TCR beta chain. The researchers produced TCR beta cDNA from roughly 550 ng total RNA with a constant-region primer. Three rounds of nested multiplex PCR with slightly modified ARM-PCR produced TCR beta libraries. Use of TRBV1-TRBV30 forward primers with a C-beta reverse primer characterized the first two PCR rounds, which lasted around 9 cycles each. TCRdb redid the calling of the multiplex PCR reads with MiXCR, one entry per CDR3 protein. The repertoire holds some 180,000 distinct CDR3 sequences, around four fifths seen once, with 15% to 20% in the top ten. Both RNA and DNA were isolated together from approximately 22-30 mg of bulk tissue that had not been sorted. Enrolled patients were chronically infected with HBV and treatment-naive. These data originate in a study of tumor-infiltrating lymphocytes in primary liver carcinoma. Study in general: Tumor lesions were T1-T3 N0M0 and spanned about 4.2 to 10 cm.

There are 13 residues in the CDR3. V gave up 2 bases and J gave up 2 bases, with 7 bases separating them. The V and J genes are TRBV12-3 or TRBV12-4 and TRBJ2-7; D call uncertain. The receptor comes from a man in his forties with primary liver carcinoma and hepatitis B virus infection. Sequencing was carried out using tumor tissue from primary liver carcinoma. CDR3 sequence reads: CASSLSPPYEQYF. In nucleotides, the CDR3 is TGTGCCAGCAGTTTATCCCCGCCCTACGAGCAGTACTTC.